One sample yielded the 3 T cell receptor beta chains listed below, sequenced in a study of memory CD4+ T cells and cytomegalovirus serostatus. The sort gate was single viable CD3+CD4+CD8-CD45RO+ cells for memory CD4+ T cells. Some clones are missing from TCRdb's copy, which holds only in-frame ones; the method was immunoSEQ multiplex PCR. The table has about 45,000 clones, just under 80% seen once; the top ten hold approximately 0.97%. Sequences were obtained from memory CD4+ T cells from blood. The source of these receptors is an adult in good health and CMV-seronegative.

V is TRBV7-2 and J is TRBJ1-2; the D gene is possibly TRBD1 (5 bases). The V gene's germline CDR1 is SGHTA and CDR2 FQGNSA. Trimming removed 1 base from V and 0 bases from J, with 12 bases in between. The CDR3 spans 16 residues. In nucleotides, the CDR3 is TGTGCCAGCAGCTTAGGTCAGGGCCGGGCTAACTATGGCTACACCTTC. Translated: CASSLGQGRANYGYTF. Full variable domain (rest looked up from reference TRBV7-2 and TRBJ1-2): GAGVSQSPSNKVTEKGKDVELRCDPISGHTALYWYRQSLGQGLEFLIYFQGNSAPDKSGLPSDRFSAERTGGSVSTLTIQRTQQEDSAVYLCASSLGQGRANYGYTFGSGTRLTVV.

This chain links TRBV19 with TRBJ1-1, with D uncertain. CDR3 size: 15 residues. Trimming removed 6 bases from V and 0 bases from J, with 14 bases in between. Germline CDR1 is LNHDA and CDR2 is SQIVND (reference sequence). CDR3 nucleotides: TGTGCCAGTAGGGAATTTTCGGGGTTGAACACTGAAGCTTTCTTT. Its translation is CASREFSGLNTEAFF. Supplemented by reference TRBV19 and TRBJ1-1, the full variable domain reads DGGITQSPKYLFRKEGQNVTLSCEQNLNHDAMYWYRQDPGQGLRLIYYSQIVNDFQKGDIAEGYSVSREKKESFPLTVTSAQKNPTAFYLCASREFSGLNTEAFFGQGTRLTVV.

This clone has just one count. The genes are TRBV4-3 and TRBJ2-3; 15 bases are shared with TRBD2. Germline CDR1 reads LGHNA; CDR2 reads YSLEER. The V segment lost 0 bases and the J segment 2 bases; nucleotides outside the gene matches: 12. The CDR3 covers 21 residues. The DNA for the CDR3 is TGCGCCAGCAGCCAAGACCCGGGACTAGCGGGGGGCAGTCCTCTCACAGATACGCAGTATTTT. Encoded protein: CASSQDPGLAGGSPLTDTQYF.